This TCR beta chain comes out of a study of T-cell reconstitution after alpha-beta-depleted transplantation in children. The TCRbeta library incorporated unique molecular identifiers. MiXCR, run by TCRdb on the PCR reads, gives a single entry per CDR3 protein. Of about 540,000 distinct CDR3 sequences in the sample, 18% are singletons; the top ten hold more than 2.5%. This receptor was obtained from a human donor who donated a stem cell graft to a child with acute lymphoblastic leukemia. Sequencing used PBMCs from the stem cell graft donor, obtained from the stem cell graft.

CDR3: CASSLVSSGRGNEQFF. The DNA for the CDR3 is TGCGCCAGCAGCTTGGTTTCTAGCGGGAGAGGAAATGAGCAGTTCTTC. The genes are TRBV5-1 and TRBJ2-1; TRBD2 matches 10 bases. The ends lost 0 bases at V and 7 bases at J; junction bases unmatched: 7. Per germline, CDR1 SGHRS and CDR2 YFSETQ. CDR3 size: 16 residues.